The clone carrying this T cell receptor (beta chain) was recorded many times. The target antigen is unknown. The data belong to a study of CD8 T cells in ankylosing spondylitis. Study-wide results and caveats: Both synovial fluid and blood in reactive arthritis had previously been reported to carry some motif variants.

The CDR3 runs to 13 residues. Germline lookup yields CDR1 SGHVS and CDR2 FNYEAQ. V was cut by 5 bases and J by 10 bases, with 15 bases left in between. TCRdb processed the 5' RACE reads anew with MiXCR; each CDR3 protein has one entry. The table has under 200,000 distinct CDR3 sequences, approximately 10% seen once. Source material: blood, either unsorted or a sorted T cell fraction (not recorded which). The chain is built from TRBV7-6 and TRBJ2-1; D gene uncertain. The receptor's source is a male donor with ankylosing spondylitis or in good health (not recorded which). CDR3 residues: CASSQFWWSEQFF. CDR3 coding DNA: TGTGCCAGCAGCCAATTCTGGTGGAGCGAGCAGTTCTTC.